One T cell receptor beta chain is described in this entry. Antigen: not known. The entry originates in a study of graft-versus-host responses after intestinal transplantation. About the research overall: Each transplant was multivisceral, liver-intestinal, or isolated intestinal. Study-wide points: Early post-transplant declines in HvG were associated with peak levels of circulating GvH clones. Allografts of one patient group, those with graft-donor T cell macrochimerism, had high graft-versus-host to host-versus-graft clonal ratios.

TCRdb's table, derived via immunoSEQ multiplex PCR, lists solely in-frame clones and lacks some. The repertoire consists of about 130,000 clones, with approximately 90% occurring once and the leading ten covering roughly 0.16%. The CDR3 totals 17 residues. Germline-derived CDR1 and CDR2 are ENHRY and SYGVKD. V was clipped by 3 bases and J by 3 bases; unmatched bases: 13. This chain connects TRBV10-3 to TRBJ2-7; the match to TRBD1 covers 8 bases. This TCR was sampled from a human donor who received an intestinal transplant. Sequenced here: unstimulated CD4+ T cells sorted from spleen or lymph node cells, sampled before intestinal transplant. The CDR3 DNA reads TGTGCCATCAGTGACGTAAAAGGGACAGGAGTTGGCTACGAGCAGTACTTC. Translation: CAISDVKGTGVGYEQYF.